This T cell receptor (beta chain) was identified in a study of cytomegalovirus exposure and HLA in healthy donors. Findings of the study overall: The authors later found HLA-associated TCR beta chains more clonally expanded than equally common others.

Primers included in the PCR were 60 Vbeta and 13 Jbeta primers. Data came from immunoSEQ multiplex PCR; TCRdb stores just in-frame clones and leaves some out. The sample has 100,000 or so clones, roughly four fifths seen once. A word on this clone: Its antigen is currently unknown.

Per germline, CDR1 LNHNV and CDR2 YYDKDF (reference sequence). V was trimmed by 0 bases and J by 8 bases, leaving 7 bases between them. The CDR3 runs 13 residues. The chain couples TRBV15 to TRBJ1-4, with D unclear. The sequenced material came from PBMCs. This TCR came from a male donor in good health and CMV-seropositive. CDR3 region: CATSRDEEEKLFF. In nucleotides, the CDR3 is TGTGCCACCAGCAGAGACGAAGAGGAAAAACTGTTTTTT.